The 11 T cell receptor beta chains below were found in one sample sequenced in a study of CD4 and CD8 cells across lung adenocarcinoma regions (dated by TCRdb to 2017 to 2018). Libraries were built with PCR. The sequencing machine was a HiSeq X Ten. Through fastp at Q25 and MiXCR, TCRdb rebuilt clones from the public reads, retaining in-frame beta chains. Each record represents a unique CDR3 protein, reported with the most common genes and DNA among its rows. The sample contains approximately 12,000 distinct CDR3 sequences, roughly 51% of them found a single time. In total, the top ten clones hold 30% to 40% of the sample. The sequenced sample consisted of CD8+ T cells from the center of a lung tumor. The cell subset or site label, read with the paper, signifies: tumor center region. The receptors originated from a female donor with lung adenocarcinoma. The CD4 and CD8 labels of this study may be unreliable.

The sample holds a few counts of this clonotype. The chain is built from TRBV4-1 and TRBJ2-3; a weak D match, TRBD2 (7 bases). CDR1 is MGHRA and CDR2 is YSYEKL in the germline V gene. V lost 4 bases, J lost 1 base, and 27 bases lay in between. This CDR3 is built from 20 residues. The CDR3 DNA is TGCGCCAGCAGCCTTCCCGGGGGGCGTACCGCACAGTTTCGCACAGATACGCAGTATTTT. This encodes CASSLPGGRTAQFRTDTQYF.

By share of the sample, this clonotype is medium-sized (0.01 to 0.1%). This rearrangement joins TRBV6-1 to TRBJ2-1, with D tentatively TRBD1 or TRBD2 (6 bases each). Per germline, CDR1 MNHNS and CDR2 SASEGT. The CDR3 extends over 13 amino acids. V dropped 2 bases and J dropped 9 bases, with 11 bases sitting between them. The CDR3 region has the DNA TGTGCCAGCAGTGAACAAGGGGGAGGTGAGCAGTTCTTC. Its protein is CASSEQGGGEQFF.

For this clonotype: The junction shows a germline mismatch at one end, possibly a read error. V gene TRBV7-2 combines with J gene TRBJ2-5; a weak D match, TRBD2 (6 bases). Germline lookup yields CDR1 SGHTA and CDR2 FQGNSA. CDR3 length: 14 amino acids. The CDR3 DNA reads TGTGCCAGCGGACTTCAGGGAGGTCAAGGGACCCAGTACTTC. Translation: CASGLQGGQGTQYF.

CDR3 sequence (DNA): TGTGCCAGCAGCGATCCGGCCGGGCTTCTTTACAATGAGCAGTTCTTC. Residues: CASSDPAGLLYNEQFF. V is TRBV6-1 and J is TRBJ2-1; D unclear. This CDR3 spans 16 amino acids. CDR1 and CDR2 from the germline V gene are MNHNS and SASEGT. Between the trimmed V and J ends, which lost 6 bases and 4 bases, there was a span of 19 bases.

This chain connects TRBV10-2 to TRBJ2-3; TRBD2 is a possible D gene (6 bases). The J call is in doubt because the DNA end fits TRBJ2-7 better. The CDR3 sequence is 14 residues long. CDR1 and CDR2 (germline): WSHSY, SAAADI. Here the CDR3 reads CAGSEGRDQDTQYF. The CDR3, as DNA: TGCGCCGGGAGCGAGGGGCGGGACCAAGATACGCAGTACTTC.

The CDR3 spells CASSPLGQSSSYNIQFF. CDR3 in DNA: TGTGCCAGCAGTCCCCTCGGACAGTCCTCCTCCTACAACATTCAGTTCTTC. The chain uses TRBV25-1 and TRBJ2-1, with D possibly TRBD1 on 6 matching bases. The CDR3 covers 17 residues. Germline values: CDR1 MGHDK, CDR2 SYGVNS. V was clipped by 5 bases and J by 13 bases, with 30 bases between them.

This clonotype was seen only a few times. The chain recombines TRBV6-1 with TRBJ1-1; 7 bases fit TRBD1. The CDR3 extends over 14 amino acids. The germline V gene has CDR1 MNHNS and CDR2 SASEGT. V was clipped by 5 bases and J by 8 bases; unmatched bases: 11. DNA of the CDR3: TGTGCCAGCAGTCCTCCTTGGACAGGCGAAGAAGCTTTCTTT. Amino acid sequence: CASSPPWTGEEAFF.

In this sample, this clonotype turned up a few times. The rearrangement links TRBV6-1 to TRBJ2-1; 10 positions agree with TRBD2. Near its end, the DNA agrees better with TRBJ2-7, so the J call may be wrong. CDR3 length equals 14 residues. Germline V lookup: CDR1 MNHNS, CDR2 SASEGT. Here the CDR3 DNA reads TGTGCCAGCAGCCCACCGGGACTAGCGAATGAGCAGTACTTC. The encoded protein is CASSPPGLANEQYF.

The chain joins TRBV7-3 to TRBJ2-5; D perhaps matches TRBD1 (6 bases). Germline V gives CDR1 SGHTA, CDR2 FQGTGA. The CDR3 is 15 amino acids. The CDR3 sequence: CARGYRARDPDTQYF. CDR3 nucleotides: TGTGCTAGGGGCTACAGGGCCCGAGACCCAGATACCCAGTACTTC.

The CDR3: CASSEGQEGLEQYF. As DNA, the CDR3 is TGTGCCAGCAGTGAGGGACAGGAGGGGCTCGAGCAGTACTTC. The chain employs TRBV6-1 and TRBJ2-5, with 8 bases lining up with TRBD1. TRBJ2-7 matches the DNA end more closely, so the J call is doubtful. The CDR3 runs to 14 residues. Germline V gene sequence: CDR1 MNHNS, CDR2 SASEGT.

On this clonotype: Mismatch with germline at one junction end may stem from a read error. J is TRBJ2-3 and V is TRBV12-3 or TRBV12-4; D possibly corresponds to TRBD2 (6 bases). This CDR3 has 12 amino acids. The CDR3, as DNA: TGTGCCAGCGGGGGGAGCAGGGAGACCCAGTATTTC. Amino acids: CASGGSRETQYF.